These T cell receptor beta chains were read from a single sample in a study of T cell responses to AZD1222 COVID-19 vaccine. Sequencing was performed with immunoSEQ multiplex PCR; in TCRdb, only in-frame clones are kept and a portion is missing. The sample yields about 78,000 clones, roughly 90% seen once. The source was peripheral blood, collected on day 0 of MenACWY control vaccination. The source is an adult in good health. Each CDR3 is given with its conserved first and last residue. Fields, in order: clone size, D gene, V gene, J gene, CDR3 length, CDR3 protein, CDR3 DNA. A D gene is named only where the DNA matches it firmly. Clone size is stated in some rows and not others, as once, few, many or a class when expanded.

clone_size: .
d_call: .
v_call: TRBV19
j_call: TRBJ1-2
cdr3_length: 14
cdr3_aa: CASSRTEANYGYTF
cdr3_nt: TGTGCCAGTAGTCGGACGGAAGCTAACTATGGCTACACCTTC

clone_size: once
d_call: .
v_call: TRBV7-3
j_call: TRBJ2-5
cdr3_length: 14
cdr3_aa: CASSLLGGLETQYF
cdr3_nt: TGTGCCAGCAGCTTACTCGGGGGCTTGGAGACCCAGTACTTC

clone_size: .
d_call: .
v_call: TRBV5-6
j_call: TRBJ2-7
cdr3_length: 12
cdr3_aa: CASSLGLQEQYF
cdr3_nt: TGTGCCAGCAGCTTGGGGCTGCAGGAGCAGTACTTC

clone_size: .
d_call: .
v_call: TRBV6-1
j_call: TRBJ1-2
cdr3_length: 13
cdr3_aa: CASSEVQYYGYTF
cdr3_nt: TGTGCCAGCAGTGAGGTACAGTACTATGGCTACACCTTC

clone_size: .
d_call: .
v_call: TRBV19
j_call: TRBJ1-1
cdr3_length: 15
cdr3_aa: CASKPNLQGNTEAFF
cdr3_nt: TGTGCCAGTAAACCGAATTTACAGGGGAACACTGAAGCTTTCTTT

clone_size: .
d_call: .
v_call: TRBV6-2/TRBV6-3
j_call: TRBJ1-2
cdr3_length: 13
cdr3_aa: CASSSTPWYGYTF
cdr3_nt: TGTGCCAGCAGCTCGACTCCTTGGTATGGCTACACCTTC

clone_size: .
d_call: .
v_call: TRBV19
j_call: TRBJ2-3
cdr3_length: 13
cdr3_aa: CASTPTKGDTQYF
cdr3_nt: TGTGCCAGTACCCCGACCAAGGGGGATACGCAGTATTTT

clone_size: few
d_call: TRBD1
v_call: TRBV6-5
j_call: TRBJ1-5
cdr3_length: 14
cdr3_aa: CASSKTQGDQPQHF
cdr3_nt: TGTGCCAGCAGCAAGACACAGGGGGACCAGCCCCAGCATTTT

clone_size: once
d_call: .
v_call: TRBV28
j_call: TRBJ1-2
cdr3_length: 13
cdr3_aa: CASTTPVSRGYTF
cdr3_nt: TGTGCCAGCACCACGCCCGTCAGCCGGGGCTACACCTTC

clone_size: .
d_call: .
v_call: TRBV6-5
j_call: TRBJ2-7
cdr3_length: 13
cdr3_aa: CASSSWGGLEQYF
cdr3_nt: TGTGCCAGCAGCTCTTGGGGGGGCCTCGAGCAGTACTTC

clone_size: .
d_call: TRBD2
v_call: TRBV11-1
j_call: TRBJ2-5
cdr3_length: 16
cdr3_aa: CASSLFIGGAAETQYF
cdr3_nt: TGTGCCAGCAGCCTATTCATCGGGGGGGCCGCGGAGACCCAGTACTTC

clone_size: .
d_call: TRBD1
v_call: TRBV11-1
j_call: TRBJ1-2
cdr3_length: 14
cdr3_aa: CASSDRDRSNGYTF
cdr3_nt: TGTGCCAGCAGCGACCGGGACAGGTCGAACGGCTACACCTTC

clone_size: once
d_call: .
v_call: TRBV19
j_call: TRBJ1-2
cdr3_length: 14
cdr3_aa: CASSTVQGYYGYTF
cdr3_nt: TGTGCCAGTAGTACCGTACAGGGATACTATGGCTACACCTTC

clone_size: .
d_call: TRBD2
v_call: TRBV24-1
j_call: TRBJ2-1
cdr3_length: 15
cdr3_aa: CATSGRLAGDNEQFF
cdr3_nt: TGTGCCACCAGTGGCCGACTAGCGGGGGACAATGAGCAGTTCTTC

clone_size: .
d_call: TRBD2
v_call: TRBV5-1
j_call: TRBJ2-1
cdr3_length: 15
cdr3_aa: CASSILAGGTPEQFF
cdr3_nt: TGCGCCAGCAGCATATTAGCGGGGGGGACCCCTGAGCAGTTCTTC

clone_size: .
d_call: TRBD1
v_call: TRBV5-4
j_call: TRBJ2-5
cdr3_length: 13
cdr3_aa: CASSPRGRETQYF
cdr3_nt: TGTGCCAGCAGCCCCAGGGGGCGAGAGACCCAGTACTTC

clone_size: .
d_call: .
v_call: TRBV5-4
j_call: TRBJ2-7
cdr3_length: 16
cdr3_aa: CASSFGRGSYSYEQYF
cdr3_nt: TGTGCCAGCAGCTTCGGAAGGGGGAGCTACTCCTACGAGCAGTACTTC

clone_size: .
d_call: TRBD1
v_call: TRBV7-2
j_call: TRBJ1-1
cdr3_length: 16
cdr3_aa: CASSLTSGTGDTEAFF
cdr3_nt: TGTGCCAGCAGCTTAACGAGCGGGACAGGGGACACTGAAGCTTTCTTT

clone_size: .
d_call: .
v_call: TRBV19
j_call: TRBJ1-1
cdr3_length: 11
cdr3_aa: CATHRGAEAFF
cdr3_nt: TGTGCCACCCATAGGGGCGCTGAAGCTTTCTTT

clone_size: .
d_call: TRBD1
v_call: TRBV5-4
j_call: TRBJ2-7
cdr3_length: 17
cdr3_aa: CASSFEAGTGAFYEQYF
cdr3_nt: TGTGCCAGCAGCTTTGAGGCCGGGACAGGGGCCTTCTACGAGCAGTACTTC

clone_size: once
d_call: .
v_call: TRBV27
j_call: TRBJ1-6
cdr3_length: 15
cdr3_aa: CASSLAGSYNSPLHF
cdr3_nt: TGTGCCAGCAGTTTAGCAGGCTCCTATAATTCACCCCTCCACTTT

clone_size: .
d_call: .
v_call: TRBV12-5
j_call: TRBJ2-7
cdr3_length: 11
cdr3_aa: CASAHPSEQYF
cdr3_nt: TGTGCTAGTGCCCACCCCTCCGAGCAGTACTTC

clone_size: .
d_call: TRBD1
v_call: TRBV2
j_call: TRBJ2-7
cdr3_length: 15
cdr3_aa: CASSVDRGPGDEQYF
cdr3_nt: TGTGCCAGCAGTGTTGACAGGGGGCCTGGGGACGAGCAGTACTTC

clone_size: .
d_call: .
v_call: TRBV24-1
j_call: TRBJ1-2
cdr3_length: 14
cdr3_aa: CATSGGGETYGYTF
cdr3_nt: TGTGCCACCAGTGGAGGGGGGGAAACCTATGGCTACACCTTC

clone_size: .
d_call: TRBD1
v_call: TRBV5-4
j_call: TRBJ1-6
cdr3_length: 17
cdr3_aa: CASSFGGGQAGNSPLHF
cdr3_nt: TGTGCCAGCAGCTTCGGCGGGGGACAGGCCGGGAATTCACCCCTCCACTTT

clone_size: .
d_call: .
v_call: TRBV5-1
j_call: TRBJ1-1
cdr3_length: 15
cdr3_aa: CASSPNTRLRSEAFF
cdr3_nt: TGCGCCAGCAGCCCGAACACAAGACTACGAAGTGAAGCTTTCTTT

clone_size: .
d_call: .
v_call: TRBV3-1/TRBV3-2
j_call: TRBJ2-6
cdr3_length: 14
cdr3_aa: CASSRSREANVLTF
cdr3_nt: TGTGCCAGCAGCCGTAGTAGGGAGGCCAACGTCCTGACTTTC

clone_size: .
d_call: .
v_call: TRBV7-2
j_call: TRBJ1-1
cdr3_length: 14
cdr3_aa: CASSFYQTNTEAFF
cdr3_nt: TGTGCCAGCAGCTTCTACCAGACAAACACTGAAGCTTTCTTT

clone_size: .
d_call: .
v_call: TRBV28
j_call: TRBJ1-2
cdr3_length: 14
cdr3_aa: CASRYRAQGYGYTF
cdr3_nt: TGTGCCAGCAGGTACAGGGCCCAAGGGTATGGCTACACCTTC

clone_size: .
d_call: TRBD1
v_call: TRBV10-3
j_call: TRBJ1-1
cdr3_length: 14
cdr3_aa: CAISGTGEPTEAFF
cdr3_nt: TGTGCCATCAGCGGGACAGGAGAGCCCACTGAAGCTTTCTTT

clone_size: .
d_call: TRBD1
v_call: TRBV2
j_call: TRBJ1-1
cdr3_length: 13
cdr3_aa: CAYMNRGNTEAFF
cdr3_nt: TGTGCCTACATGAACAGGGGCAACACTGAAGCTTTCTTT

clone_size: .
d_call: .
v_call: TRBV5-1
j_call: TRBJ1-3
cdr3_length: 17
cdr3_aa: CASSLESGRISGNTIYF
cdr3_nt: TGCGCCAGCAGCTTGGAAAGCGGGCGGATCTCTGGAAACACCATATATTTT

clone_size: .
d_call: .
v_call: TRBV3-1/TRBV3-2
j_call: TRBJ1-1
cdr3_length: 13
cdr3_aa: CASSWGAGSDAFF
cdr3_nt: TGTGCCAGCAGCTGGGGGGCGGGGTCTGACGCTTTCTTT

clone_size: .
d_call: .
v_call: TRBV4-3
j_call: TRBJ2-7
cdr3_length: 14
cdr3_aa: CASSQVRGTYEQYF
cdr3_nt: TGCGCCAGCAGCCAAGTCCGGGGAACCTACGAGCAGTACTTC

clone_size: .
d_call: .
v_call: TRBV11-2
j_call: TRBJ2-7
cdr3_length: 13
cdr3_aa: CASSPLGRYEQYF
cdr3_nt: TGTGCCAGCAGCCCCCTTGGGCGTTACGAGCAGTACTTC

clone_size: .
d_call: TRBD1
v_call: TRBV5-8
j_call: TRBJ1-4
cdr3_length: 14
cdr3_aa: CASSLGTGVEKLFF
cdr3_nt: TGTGCCAGCAGCTTGGGGACAGGGGTTGAAAAACTGTTTTTT

clone_size: .
d_call: .
v_call: TRBV5-6
j_call: TRBJ1-5
cdr3_length: 16
cdr3_aa: CASSLNLKGGTQPQHF
cdr3_nt: TGTGCCAGCAGCTTAAACCTAAAGGGGGGGACTCAGCCCCAGCATTTT

clone_size: .
d_call: .
v_call: TRBV19
j_call: TRBJ1-6
cdr3_length: 14
cdr3_aa: CASSIEPGNSPLHF
cdr3_nt: TGTGCCAGTAGTATAGAGCCAGGGAATTCACCCCTCCACTTT

clone_size: .
d_call: TRBD1
v_call: TRBV4-2
j_call: TRBJ1-3
cdr3_length: 15
cdr3_aa: CASSTEGGNGNTIYF
cdr3_nt: TGTGCCAGCAGTACGGAAGGGGGCAATGGGAACACCATATATTTT

clone_size: once
d_call: .
v_call: TRBV2
j_call: TRBJ1-5
cdr3_length: 14
cdr3_aa: CASSLDSRNQPQHF
cdr3_nt: TGTGCCAGCAGTTTAGACAGCCGCAATCAGCCCCAGCATTTT

clone_size: .
d_call: .
v_call: TRBV7-3
j_call: TRBJ1-1
cdr3_length: 15
cdr3_aa: CASSGGFGSVSEAFF
cdr3_nt: TGTGCCAGCAGCGGAGGGTTTGGGTCCGTCTCTGAAGCTTTCTTT

clone_size: .
d_call: TRBD1
v_call: TRBV13
j_call: TRBJ1-4
cdr3_length: 14
cdr3_aa: CASSQGQGDEKLFF
cdr3_nt: TGTGCCAGCAGCCAAGGACAGGGGGATGAAAAACTGTTTTTT

clone_size: .
d_call: .
v_call: TRBV28
j_call: TRBJ1-2
cdr3_length: 13
cdr3_aa: CASSYGGNYGYTF
cdr3_nt: TGTGCCAGCAGTTACGGCGGGAACTATGGCTACACCTTC

clone_size: .
d_call: .
v_call: TRBV5-1
j_call: TRBJ2-3
cdr3_length: 12
cdr3_aa: CASSWNRDTQYF
cdr3_nt: TGCGCCAGCAGCTGGAACCGGGATACGCAGTATTTT

clone_size: .
d_call: TRBD1
v_call: TRBV2
j_call: TRBJ2-2
cdr3_length: 15
cdr3_aa: CASKTTGPNTGELFF
cdr3_nt: TGTGCCAGTAAGACGACAGGGCCGAACACCGGGGAGCTGTTTTTT

clone_size: .
d_call: .
v_call: TRBV19
j_call: TRBJ1-3
cdr3_length: 15
cdr3_aa: CATTVEGGSGNTIYF
cdr3_nt: TGTGCCACCACGGTGGAGGGTGGCTCTGGAAACACCATATATTTT